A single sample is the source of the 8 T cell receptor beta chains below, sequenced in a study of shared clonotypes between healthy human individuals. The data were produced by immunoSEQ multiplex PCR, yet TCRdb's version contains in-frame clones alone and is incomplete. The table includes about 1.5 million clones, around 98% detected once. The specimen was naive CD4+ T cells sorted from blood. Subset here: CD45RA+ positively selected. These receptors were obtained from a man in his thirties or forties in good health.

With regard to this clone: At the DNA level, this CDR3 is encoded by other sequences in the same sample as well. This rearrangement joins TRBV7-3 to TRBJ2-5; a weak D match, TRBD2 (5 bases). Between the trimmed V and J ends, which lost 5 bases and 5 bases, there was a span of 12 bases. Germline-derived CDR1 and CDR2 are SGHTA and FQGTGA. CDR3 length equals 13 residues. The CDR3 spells CASSLDRGETQYF. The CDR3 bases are TGTGCCAGCAGCCTAGACCGAGGGGAGACCCAGTACTTC.

This CDR3 is CASSFWGKNIQYF. In DNA, the CDR3 is TGTGCCAGCAGCTTCTGGGGGAAAAACATTCAGTACTTC. The rearrangement uses TRBV5-4 and TRBJ2-4; D is tentatively TRBD1 or TRBD2 (5 bases each). CDR3 length: 13 amino acids. Between the trimmed V and J ends, which lost 2 bases and 4 bases, there was a span of 7 bases. CDR1 is SGHNT, CDR2 YYREEE, per germline (reference sequence). Drawing the rest from reference TRBV5-4 and TRBJ2-4, the complete variable domain is ETGVTQSPTHLIKTRGQQVTLRCSSQSGHNTVSWYQQALGQGPQFIFQYYREEENGRGNFPPRFSGLQFPNYSSELNVNALELDDSALYLCASSFWGKNIQYFGAGTRLSVL.

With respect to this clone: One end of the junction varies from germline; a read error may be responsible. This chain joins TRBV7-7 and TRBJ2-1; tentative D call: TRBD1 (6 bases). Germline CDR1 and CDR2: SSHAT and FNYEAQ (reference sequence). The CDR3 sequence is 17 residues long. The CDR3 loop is CASSPNPSRGNSNEQFF. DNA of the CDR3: TGTGCTAGCAGCCCCAACCCCAGCAGGGGAAATTCCAATGAGCAGTTCTTC.

The CDR3 is CASSELGGGKAFF. The CDR3 nucleotides read TGTGCCAGCAGTGAATTGGGCGGAGGGAAAGCTTTCTTT. The chain joins TRBV6-1 to TRBJ1-1; D is ambiguous. Germline CDR1 reads MNHNS; CDR2 reads SASEGT. The CDR3 is made up of 13 amino acids. The ends were cut back, 2 bases at V and 9 bases at J, with 13 bases in the middle.

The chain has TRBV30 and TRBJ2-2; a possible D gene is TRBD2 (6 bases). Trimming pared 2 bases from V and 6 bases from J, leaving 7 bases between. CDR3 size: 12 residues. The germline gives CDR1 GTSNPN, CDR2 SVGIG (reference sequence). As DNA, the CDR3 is TGTGCCTGGAGTTGGAGGGCCGGGGAGCTGTTTTTT. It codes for CAWSWRAGELFF.

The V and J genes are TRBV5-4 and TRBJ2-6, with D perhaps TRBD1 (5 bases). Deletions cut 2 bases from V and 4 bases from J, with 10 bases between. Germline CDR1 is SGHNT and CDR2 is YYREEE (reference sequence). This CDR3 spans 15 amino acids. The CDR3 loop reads CASSFAGSGANVLTF. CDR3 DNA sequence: TGTGCCAGCAGCTTTGCAGGGTCCGGGGCCAACGTCCTGACTTTC.

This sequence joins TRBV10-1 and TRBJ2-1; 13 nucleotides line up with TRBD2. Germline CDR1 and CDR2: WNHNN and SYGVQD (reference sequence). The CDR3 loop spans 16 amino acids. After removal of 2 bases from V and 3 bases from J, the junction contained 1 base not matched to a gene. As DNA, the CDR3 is TGCGCCAGCAGTGAGACTAGCGGGAGGGACTACAATGAGCAGTTCTTC. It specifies CASSETSGRDYNEQFF.

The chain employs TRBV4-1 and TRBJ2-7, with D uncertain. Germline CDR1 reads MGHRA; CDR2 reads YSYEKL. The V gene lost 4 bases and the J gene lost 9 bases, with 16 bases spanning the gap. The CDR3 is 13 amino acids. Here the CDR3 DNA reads TGCGCCAGCAGCCCATACACGCTTACCGGGCAGTACTTC. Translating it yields CASSPYTLTGQYF.